The TCR beta chain described here comes from a study of T cell responses to AZD1222 COVID-19 vaccine. Study findings and constraints: Repertoires were obtained only post-peak T cell response. Spike regions recognized by vaccine-associated CD4 TCRs spanned the protein, led by 160-218 and 743-854. Donors in the cohort were predominantly white British and more often female, and clonal diversity was possibly underestimated. When two AZD1222 doses had been given, Spike-specific TCR breadth and depth rose.

Generated by immunoSEQ multiplex PCR, the TCRdb table keeps only in-frame clones and is missing some. The sample has around 160,000 clones, under 95% seen once. About this clone itself: Its specificity is not known.

Germline CDR1 SGHAT, CDR2 FQNNGV. The CDR3 is made up of 15 amino acids. The germline V and J ends were trimmed by 0 bases and 3 bases, with 11 bases remaining between them. The chain recombines TRBV11-2 with TRBJ1-2, with D tentatively TRBD1 (5 bases). This receptor was identified in an adult in good health. The sample was peripheral blood, taken on day 0 of MenACWY control vaccination. CDR3 in DNA: TGTGCCAGCAGCTTAGAGGGCGGGGGATACTATGGCTACACCTTC. Residues: CASSLEGGGYYGYTF.